These T cell receptor beta chains were read from a single sample in a study of blood T cell repertoires in COVID-19. Method: immunoSEQ multiplex PCR; TCRdb's copy keeps in-frame clones and lacks some. The profile shows about 190,000 clones, approximately 86% of them singletons. Sequencing used PBMCs or T cells enriched from blood (not recorded which). These receptors were taken from a woman aged 40 to 50 in a cohort exposed to, infected with or recovered from COVID-19 (not recorded which). Each CDR3 is given with its conserved first and last residue. D genes are given only for firm matches. Where a row states a size, it is once, few, many or the class of an expanded clone; other rows omit it.

D gene	V gene	clone size	J gene	CDR3 DNA	CDR3 protein
TRBD2	TRBV19	.	TRBJ2-3	TGTGCCAGTAGTTCCCGGACTAGCGGGAGAGCCCCCACAGATACGCAGTATTTT	CASSSRTSGRAPTDTQYF
TRBD2	TRBV6-1	.	TRBJ2-1	TGTGCCAGCAGTGAAGCGAACTTTGGACTAGCGGGAGGGGGGGACTACAATGAGCAGTTCTTC	CASSEANFGLAGGGDYNEQFF
.	TRBV5-4	.	TRBJ1-1	TGTGCCAGCAGCCAGATGCAGGGTACTGAAGCTTTCTTT	CASSQMQGTEAFF
.	TRBV5-4	.	TRBJ1-1	TGTGCCAGCAGCGTCGACAGCCTCACTGAAGCTTTCTTT	CASSVDSLTEAFF
TRBD2	TRBV10-1	.	TRBJ2-1	TGCGCCAGCAGTGGAGGGAGAGCCACCAGGGGACTAGCCGAGAAGCAGTTCTTC	CASSGGRATRGLAEKQFF
.	TRBV4-1	.	TRBJ2-7	TGCGCCAGCAGCCAAGTCGTTCAGGCGGAGGACCCTTGGTACTTC	CASSQVVQAEDPWYF
.	TRBV24-1	.	TRBJ2-2	TGTGCCACCAGTGATGGGGACAAAGAGGGCGGGGAGCTGTTTTTT	CATSDGDKEGGELFF
.	TRBV30	.	TRBJ1-5	TGTGCCTGGAGTGGAGAACAGGCGCATCAGCCCCAGCATTTT	CAWSGEQAHQPQHF
.	TRBV11-3	once	TRBJ2-1	TGTGCCAGCAGCTACAGGGTCGATGAGCAGTTCTTC	CASSYRVDEQFF
.	TRBV19	.	TRBJ2-2	TGTGCCAGTAGTACGTCTGGACTCCGGGGGGAGCTGTTTTTT	CASSTSGLRGELFF
TRBD2	TRBV7-8	.	TRBJ2-4	TGTGCCAGCAGCCCCGGTTTAGCGGGGGGGATAGCCAAAAACATTCAGTACTTC	CASSPGLAGGIAKNIQYF
TRBD1	TRBV3-1/TRBV3-2	.	TRBJ2-1	TGTGCCAGCATCCCGGGACAGGGTTATGGCAATGAGCAGTTCTTC	CASIPGQGYGNEQFF
.	TRBV7-6	.	TRBJ1-3	TGTGCCAGCAGCTTAGATTTGGGAGCTGGAAACACCATATATTTT	CASSLDLGAGNTIYF
.	TRBV3-1/TRBV3-2	.	TRBJ1-1	TGTGCCAGCAGCCAAGGGGGAGCAGCTATGAACACTGAAGCTTTCTTT	CASSQGGAAMNTEAFF
.	TRBV19	.	TRBJ1-2	TGTGCCAGTAGTTTTGACACCTATGGCTACACCTTC	CASSFDTYGYTF
.	TRBV7-9	.	TRBJ1-2	TGTGCCAGCAGCTTAGGCGGGGGAGGCTATGGCTACACCTTC	CASSLGGGGYGYTF
.	TRBV7-9	.	TRBJ2-7	TGTGCCAGCAGCTTGGGGGGGCACGACGAGCAGTACTTC	CASSLGGHDEQYF
.	TRBV13	.	TRBJ2-1	TGTGCCAGCAGCCGAGTGAATGAGCAGTTCTTC	CASSRVNEQFF
.	TRBV7-9	.	TRBJ1-4	TGTGCCACTAGAATGGGTGAAAAACTGTTTTTT	CATRMGEKLFF
.	TRBV10-3	.	TRBJ2-5	TGTGCCACTTCTACTGGGGGGATGGAGACCCAGTACTTC	CATSTGGMETQYF
.	TRBV3-1/TRBV3-2	.	TRBJ1-3	TGTGCCAGCAGCCAGGACAGCCGTTCTGGAAACACCATATATTTT	CASSQDSRSGNTIYF
.	TRBV11-2	.	TRBJ2-1	TGTGCCAGCAGCGTAACTAGGGCCTTCAATGAGCAGTTCTTC	CASSVTRAFNEQFF
.	TRBV14	.	TRBJ1-5	TGTGCCAGCAGCCCCGGGGGAGGGGGTAGTCAGCCCCAGCATTTT	CASSPGGGGSQPQHF
.	TRBV28	.	TRBJ1-4	TGTGCCAGCAGTTTATCCCCAACCAGGATTGGAAAACTGTTTTTT	CASSLSPTRIGKLFF
.	TRBV2	.	TRBJ2-2	TGTGCCAGCAGTGAAGACAGACCAGCGAACACCGGGGAGCTGTTTTTT	CASSEDRPANTGELFF
.	TRBV4-2	.	TRBJ1-1	TGTGCCAGCAGCCAAGACGAGGTGAGCATTGAAGCTTTCTTT	CASSQDEVSIEAFF
TRBD1	TRBV6-5	.	TRBJ1-2	TGTGCCAGCAACGACAGGGCCTATGGCTACACCTTC	CASNDRAYGYTF
.	TRBV6-2/TRBV6-3	.	TRBJ1-5	TGTGCCAGCAGCCCGGGGTTCCGGGGGAGGGCTTATCAGCCCCAGCATTTT	CASSPGFRGRAYQPQHF
TRBD2	TRBV5-1	once	TRBJ2-1	TGCGCCAGCAGTACAACAGCGGGGGGCCGAAGCTCCTACAATGAGCAGTTCTTC	CASSTTAGGRSSYNEQFF
.	TRBV30	.	TRBJ1-4	TGTGCCTGGAATAGCAGGACAAGAGAAAAACTGTTTTTT	CAWNSRTREKLFF
TRBD1	TRBV10-3	once	TRBJ1-6	TGTGCCATCAGTGAGTCGACTCAGGGGGCTTCACCCCTCCACTTT	CAISESTQGASPLHF
.	TRBV6-5	.	TRBJ2-7	TGTGCCAGCAGTTACTATCAGGGTTTCAACGAGCAGTACTTC	CASSYYQGFNEQYF
.	TRBV5-1	once	TRBJ2-4	TGCGCCAGCAGCTCGGGACAATCCTTGGGAAACATTCAGTACTTC	CASSSGQSLGNIQYF
TRBD1	TRBV3-1/TRBV3-2	.	TRBJ1-1	TGTGCCAGCAGACCAGACAAGACAGGGCGGGACACTGAAGCTTTCTTT	CASRPDKTGRDTEAFF
TRBD2	TRBV4-3	.	TRBJ2-3	TGCGCCAGCAGCCAAGGCCTCGGGACTAGCGGGAGATATACGCAGTATTTT	CASSQGLGTSGRYTQYF
TRBD2	TRBV5-5	.	TRBJ2-1	TGTGCCAGCATCCCGGGGGGGGGAAGCTCCTACAATGAGCAGTTCTTC	CASIPGGGSSYNEQFF
.	TRBV28	.	TRBJ1-2	TGTGCCAGCCTCCCCCGGTCCGGGGACATCCGAGCTAACTATGGCTACACCTTC	CASLPRSGDIRANYGYTF